This T cell receptor beta chain was recorded in a study of blood T cell repertoires in COVID-19. Overall study: The United States, Italy and Spain were the sources of the acute and convalescent COVID-19 samples. In each case, the material was cDNA or gDNA derived from T cells, B-cell-depleted T cells, or PBMCs.

Authors' processing steps: From reference gene primer amplification, estimates of nucleated cell counts were derived. Profiling relied on immunoSEQ multiplex PCR, and the TCRdb table lists in-frame clones only, not all of them. The D gene and trimming were derived from the DNA, and the V and J assignments and clone size from that table. Here the sample spans a few hundred thousand clones, approximately 89% being singletons. After removal of 6 bases from V and 3 bases from J, the junction contained 10 bases not matched to a gene. The CDR3 is made up of 15 amino acids. CDR1 is GTSNPN, CDR2 SVGIG, per germline (reference sequence).

The source material was peripheral blood. The rearrangement joins TRBV30 to TRBJ1-5; 8 bases fit TRBD1. The sequence came from a woman aged 45 to 65 who had recovered from COVID-19. Here the CDR3 reads CACATGGISNQPQHF. The CDR3 DNA follows: TGTGCCTGTGCAACAGGGGGAATTTCCAATCAGCCCCAGCATTTT.